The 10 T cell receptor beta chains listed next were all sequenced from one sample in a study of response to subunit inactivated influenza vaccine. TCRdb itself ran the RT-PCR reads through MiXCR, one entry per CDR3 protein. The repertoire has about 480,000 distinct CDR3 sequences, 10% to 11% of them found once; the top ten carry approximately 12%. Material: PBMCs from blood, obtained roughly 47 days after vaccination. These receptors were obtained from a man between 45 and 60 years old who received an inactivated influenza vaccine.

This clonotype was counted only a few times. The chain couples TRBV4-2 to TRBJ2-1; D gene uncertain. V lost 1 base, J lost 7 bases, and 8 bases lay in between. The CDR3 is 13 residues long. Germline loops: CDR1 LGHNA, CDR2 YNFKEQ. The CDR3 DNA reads TGTGCCAGCAGCCAAGTAGGGCCTAATGAGCAGTTCTTC. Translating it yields CASSQVGPNEQFF.

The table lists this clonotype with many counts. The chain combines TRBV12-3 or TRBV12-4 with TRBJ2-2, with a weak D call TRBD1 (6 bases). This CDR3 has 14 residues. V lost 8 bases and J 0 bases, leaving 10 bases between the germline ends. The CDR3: CASRDTSNTGELFF. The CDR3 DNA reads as TGTGCCAGCCGGGACACATCGAACACCGGGGAGCTGTTTTTT.

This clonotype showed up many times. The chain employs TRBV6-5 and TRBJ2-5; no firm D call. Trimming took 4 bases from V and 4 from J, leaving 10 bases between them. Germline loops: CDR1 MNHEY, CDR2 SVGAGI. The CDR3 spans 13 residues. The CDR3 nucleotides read TGTGCCAGCAGTTCGAGGCCGTTAGAGACCCAGTACTTC. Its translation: CASSSRPLETQYF.

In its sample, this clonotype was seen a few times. CDR3 sequence reads: CASRAYSGANVLTF. The CDR3 bases are TGTGCCAGCAGGGCATACTCTGGGGCCAACGTCCTGACTTTC. This sequence joins TRBV7-3 and TRBJ2-6; D not resolved. CDR3 length equals 14 residues. Trimming removed 6 bases from V and 0 bases from J, with 6 bases in between. Germline V gene sequence: CDR1 SGHTA, CDR2 FQGTGA.

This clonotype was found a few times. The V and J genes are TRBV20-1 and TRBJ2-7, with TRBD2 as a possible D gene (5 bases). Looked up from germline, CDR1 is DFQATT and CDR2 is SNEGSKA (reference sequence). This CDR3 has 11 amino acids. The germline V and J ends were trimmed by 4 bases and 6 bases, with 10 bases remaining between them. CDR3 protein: CSAIFAGEQYF. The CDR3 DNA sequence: TGCAGTGCTATCTTCGCGGGCGAGCAGTACTTC.

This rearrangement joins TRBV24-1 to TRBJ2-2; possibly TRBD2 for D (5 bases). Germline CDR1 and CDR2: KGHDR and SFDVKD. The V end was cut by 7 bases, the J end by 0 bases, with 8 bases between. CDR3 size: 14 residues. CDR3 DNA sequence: TGTGCCACCAGAGACTATGCGAACACCGGGGAGCTGTTTTTT. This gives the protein CATRDYANTGELFF.

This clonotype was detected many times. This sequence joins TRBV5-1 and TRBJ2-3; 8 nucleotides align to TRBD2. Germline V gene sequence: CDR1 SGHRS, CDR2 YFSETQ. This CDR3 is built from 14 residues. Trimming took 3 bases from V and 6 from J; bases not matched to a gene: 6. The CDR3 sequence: CASSWASGLDTQYF. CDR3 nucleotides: TGCGCCAGCAGCTGGGCTAGCGGGCTGGATACGCAGTATTTT.

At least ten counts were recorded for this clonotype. The CDR3 loop is CASSTAGYEQYF. In nucleotides, the CDR3 is TGTGCCAGCAGCACGGCAGGCTACGAGCAGTACTTC. The V call is TRBV5-5, the J call TRBJ2-7; D is undetermined. Looked up from germline, CDR1 is SGHKS and CDR2 is YYEKEE (reference sequence). The V gene lost 4 bases and the J gene lost 3 bases, with 8 bases spanning the gap. This CDR3 is 12 amino acids long.

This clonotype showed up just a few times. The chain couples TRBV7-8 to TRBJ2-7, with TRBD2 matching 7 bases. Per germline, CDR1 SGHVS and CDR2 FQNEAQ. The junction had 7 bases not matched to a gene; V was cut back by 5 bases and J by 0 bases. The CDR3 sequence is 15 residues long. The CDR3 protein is CASSPSGVSSYEQYF. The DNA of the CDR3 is TGTGCCAGCAGCCCGAGCGGGGTTAGCTCCTACGAGCAGTACTTC.

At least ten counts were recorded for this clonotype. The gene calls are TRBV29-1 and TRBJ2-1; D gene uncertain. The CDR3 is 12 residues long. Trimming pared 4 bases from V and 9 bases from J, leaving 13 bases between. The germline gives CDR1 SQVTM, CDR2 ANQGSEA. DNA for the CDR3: TGCAGCGTTGTAAGGCAAAGTGGTGAGCAGTTCTTC. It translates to CSVVRQSGEQFF.